The rows below give T cell receptor beta chains drawn from one sample of a study of blood T cell repertoires in COVID-19. Sequencing was performed with immunoSEQ multiplex PCR; in TCRdb, only in-frame clones are kept and a portion is missing. The sample shows fewer than 300,000 clones, more than 75% of them seen only once. Sequencing was done on a sample of peripheral blood. The receptors were sampled from a middle-aged woman who had recovered from COVID-19. CDR3s include the opening cysteine and the closing phenylalanine or tryptophan. The order of the fields is J gene, V gene, D gene, clone size, CDR3 protein, CDR3 DNA. D genes are given only for firm matches. Expanded clones get a size class; other rows say once, few or many, or leave the size out.

TRBJ2-7 TRBV7-9 NA NA CASSSGQSYEQYF TGTGCCAGCAGCTCTGGACAGAGCTACGAGCAGTACTTC
TRBJ2-7 TRBV19 NA NA CASRPRGRGDYEQYF TGTGCCAGTAGACCGAGGGGCAGGGGGGACTACGAGCAGTACTTC
TRBJ1-5 TRBV11-2 TRBD1 NA CASSPGTGNQPQHF TGTGCCAGCAGCCCGGGGACAGGGAATCAGCCCCAGCATTTT
TRBJ1-6 TRBV19 NA NA CASSSREDHSSYNSPLHF TGTGCCAGTAGTTCCCGGGAGGATCACTCCTCCTATAATTCACCCCTCCACTTT
TRBJ2-1 TRBV3-1/TRBV3-2 TRBD2 NA CASSRWGGGYNEQFF TGTGCCAGCAGCCGTTGGGGCGGGGGCTACAATGAGCAGTTCTTC
TRBJ1-5 TRBV4-3 NA NA CASSQDYLGETSNQPQHF TGCGCCAGCAGCCAAGATTATTTAGGGGAAACAAGCAATCAGCCCCAGCATTTT
TRBJ1-3 TRBV10-2 TRBD1 NA CASRGTGGAGNTIYF TGCGCCAGCAGGGGTACAGGGGGCGCTGGAAACACCATATATTTT
TRBJ1-5 TRBV11-2 NA NA CASSLGSGYQPQHF TGTGCCAGCAGCTTAGGTTCAGGGTATCAGCCCCAGCATTTT
TRBJ2-7 TRBV12-3/TRBV12-4 NA NA CASSLVGGGTHF NA
TRBJ1-1 TRBV6-6 TRBD1 NA CASSPRQGGTEAFF TGTGCCAGCAGTCCCCGACAGGGGGGAACTGAAGCTTTCTTT
TRBJ1-1 TRBV29-1 NA NA CSATRSPNTEAFF TGCAGCGCCACCCGGAGCCCTAACACTGAAGCTTTCTTT
TRBJ1-6 TRBV5-4 TRBD1 NA CASSPGTGDSPLHF TGTGCCAGCAGCCCCGGGACAGGGGATTCACCCCTCCACTTT
TRBJ1-6 TRBV6-4 NA NA CASSEWGRDSPLHF TGTGCCAGCAGTGAGTGGGGCCGGGATTCACCCCTCCACTTT
TRBJ1-3 TRBV7-9 NA once CASSPPGQFSGNTIYF TGTGCCAGCAGCCCACCGGGACAATTCTCTGGAAACACCATATATTTT
TRBJ1-4 TRBV7-9 TRBD1 NA CASSADRATNEKLFF TGTGCCAGCAGCGCCGACAGGGCAACTAATGAAAAACTGTTTTTT
TRBJ2-3 TRBV5-1 NA once CASSSQGFTDTQYF TGCGCCAGCAGCTCACAGGGATTCACAGATACGCAGTATTTT
TRBJ2-3 TRBV10-2 TRBD2 NA CASSEPPGLAGSTDTQYF TGCGCCAGCAGTGAGCCGCCGGGACTAGCGGGGAGCACAGATACGCAGTATTTT
TRBJ1-1 TRBV6-6 NA NA CASSYKVQDKAFF TGTGCCAGCAGTTATAAAGTGCAGGATAAAGCTTTCTTT
TRBJ1-1 TRBV7-9 NA NA CASSLKAGTEAFF TGTGCCAGCAGCTTAAAGGCGGGCACTGAAGCTTTCTTT
TRBJ1-1 TRBV27 TRBD1 NA CASRQGLNTEAFF TGTGCCAGCAGACAGGGGTTGAACACTGAAGCTTTCTTT
TRBJ2-1 TRBV6-1 TRBD1 NA CASSARPPGQGTNEQFF TGTGCCAGCAGTGCCCGACCCCCGGGACAGGGTACCAATGAGCAGTTCTTC